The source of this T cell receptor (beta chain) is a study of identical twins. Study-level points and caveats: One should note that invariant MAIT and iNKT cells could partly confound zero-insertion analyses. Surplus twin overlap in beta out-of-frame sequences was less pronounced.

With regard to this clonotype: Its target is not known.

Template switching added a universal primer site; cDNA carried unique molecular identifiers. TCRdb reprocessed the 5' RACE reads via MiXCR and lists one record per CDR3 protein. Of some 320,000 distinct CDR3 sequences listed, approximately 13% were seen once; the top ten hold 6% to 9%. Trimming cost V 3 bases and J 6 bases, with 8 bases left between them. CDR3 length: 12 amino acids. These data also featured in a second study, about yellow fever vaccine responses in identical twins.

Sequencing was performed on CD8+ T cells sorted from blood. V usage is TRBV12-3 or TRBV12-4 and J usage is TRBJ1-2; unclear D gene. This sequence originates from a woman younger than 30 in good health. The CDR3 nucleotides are TGTGCCAGCAGTTTCGTCCTAAATGGCTACACCTTC. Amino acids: CASSFVLNGYTF.